The present T cell receptor (beta chain) was sequenced within a study of blood T cell repertoires in COVID-19. Study-level information: The cDNA or gDNA used as material had been derived from T cells, B-cell-depleted T cells, or PBMCs.

Participants were aged about 18 to 100 years from 24 US areas. Participants reported their clinical history, and cohort assignment relied on those reports. How the authors handled the data: Estimation of nucleated cell counts was performed using reference gene primer amplification. Using immunoSEQ multiplex PCR, the repertoire was profiled, and TCRdb retains in-frame clones only, with some absent. V and J calls and clone size come straight from that table; D and trimming were deduced from the DNA. Of about 400,000 clones listed, 70% to 90% are singletons. Trimming shortened V by 10 bases and J by 4 bases, and 11 bases separated the two germline ends. The CDR3 is 11 residues long. In germline, CDR1 is MNHEY, CDR2 SVGAGI.

Sequenced: PBMCs or T cells enriched from blood (not recorded which). The chain joins TRBV6-5 to TRBJ2-7; D perhaps matches TRBD2 (6 bases). The source is a woman aged 40 to 55 with acute COVID-19. CDR3: CATWTTYEQYF. The CDR3, as DNA: TGTGCCACTTGGACTACGTACGAGCAGTACTTC.